This T cell receptor (beta chain) is drawn from a study of OX40 agonist ivuxolimab in advanced cancers. Study at large: Patients with hepatocellular carcinoma, melanoma, renal cell or head and neck cancer made up the dose-escalation patients. General observations from the study: CD8+ T cells (on average) carried more expanded clones than CD4+ T cells. At 0.1 to 3.0 mg/kg and by week 6, CD4+ and CD8+ T cells in the blood had expanded clonally.

Points on this clone: The antigen is undetermined.

Method: immunoSEQ multiplex PCR; TCRdb's copy keeps in-frame clones and lacks some. The data show 20,000 to 25,000 clones, approximately 81% seen once. The CDR3 has 13 amino acids. Germline V gives CDR1 MNHEY, CDR2 SMNVEV (reference sequence). Trimming took off 1 base at V and 5 bases at J, with 8 bases between the two ends. This material consisted of CD4+ or CD8+ T cells sorted from blood, taken in a trial of the OX40 agonist ivuxolimab. The rearrangement uses TRBV27 and TRBJ2-5; D possibly uses TRBD1 or TRBD2 (5 bases each). This clonotype was sampled from an adult with an advanced solid tumor such as melanoma, head and neck, liver or kidney cancer. CDR3 sequence: CASSLLGTETQYF. The CDR3 coding sequence is TGTGCCAGCAGTTTATTGGGGACGGAGACCCAGTACTTC.